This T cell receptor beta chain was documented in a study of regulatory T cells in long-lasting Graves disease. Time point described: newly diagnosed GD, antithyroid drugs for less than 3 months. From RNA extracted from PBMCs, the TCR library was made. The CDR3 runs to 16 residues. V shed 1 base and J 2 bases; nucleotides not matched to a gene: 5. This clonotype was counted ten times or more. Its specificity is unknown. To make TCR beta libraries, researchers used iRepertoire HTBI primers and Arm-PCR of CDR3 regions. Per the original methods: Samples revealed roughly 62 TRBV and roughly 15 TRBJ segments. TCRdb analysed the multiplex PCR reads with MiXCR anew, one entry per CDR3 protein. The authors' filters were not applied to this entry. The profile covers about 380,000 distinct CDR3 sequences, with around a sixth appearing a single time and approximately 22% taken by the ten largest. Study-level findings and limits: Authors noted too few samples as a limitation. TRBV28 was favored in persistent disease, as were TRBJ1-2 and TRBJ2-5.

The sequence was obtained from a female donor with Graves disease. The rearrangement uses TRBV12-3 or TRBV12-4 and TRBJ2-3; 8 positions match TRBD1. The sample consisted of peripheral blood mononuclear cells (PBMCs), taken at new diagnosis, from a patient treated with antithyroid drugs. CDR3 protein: CASSLVGQGDTDTQYF. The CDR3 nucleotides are TGTGCCAGCAGTTTAGTCGGACAGGGTGACACAGATACGCAGTATTTT.